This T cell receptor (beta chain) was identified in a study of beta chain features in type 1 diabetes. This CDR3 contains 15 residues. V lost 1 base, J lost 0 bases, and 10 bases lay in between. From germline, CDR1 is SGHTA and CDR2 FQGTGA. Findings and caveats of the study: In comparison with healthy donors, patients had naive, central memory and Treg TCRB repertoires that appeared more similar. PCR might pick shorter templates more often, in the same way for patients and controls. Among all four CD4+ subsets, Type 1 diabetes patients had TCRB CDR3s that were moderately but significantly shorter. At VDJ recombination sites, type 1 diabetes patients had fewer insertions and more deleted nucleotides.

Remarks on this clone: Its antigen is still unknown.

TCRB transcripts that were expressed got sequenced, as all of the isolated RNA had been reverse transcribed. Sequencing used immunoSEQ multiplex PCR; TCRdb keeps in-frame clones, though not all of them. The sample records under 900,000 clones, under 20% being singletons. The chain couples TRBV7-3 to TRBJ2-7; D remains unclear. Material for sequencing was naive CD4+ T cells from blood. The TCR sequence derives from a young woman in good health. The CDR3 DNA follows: TGTGCCAGCAGCTTAAGCGGCCTACCCTCCTACGAGCAGTACTTC. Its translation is CASSLSGLPSYEQYF.